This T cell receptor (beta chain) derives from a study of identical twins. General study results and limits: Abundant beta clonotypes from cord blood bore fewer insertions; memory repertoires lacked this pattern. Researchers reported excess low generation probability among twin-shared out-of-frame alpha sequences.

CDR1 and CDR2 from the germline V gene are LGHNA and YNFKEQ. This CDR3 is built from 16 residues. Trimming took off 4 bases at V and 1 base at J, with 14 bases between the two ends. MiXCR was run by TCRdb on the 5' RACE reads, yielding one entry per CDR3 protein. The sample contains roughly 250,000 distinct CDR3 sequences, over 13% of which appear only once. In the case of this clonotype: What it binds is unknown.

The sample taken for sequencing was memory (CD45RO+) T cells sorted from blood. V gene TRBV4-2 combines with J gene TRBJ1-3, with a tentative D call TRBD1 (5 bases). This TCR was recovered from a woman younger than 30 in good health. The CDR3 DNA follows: TGTGCCAGCAGCCTTGGGGGGGGAGCTTCTGGAAACACCATATATTTT. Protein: CASSLGGGASGNTIYF.